Given below is one TCR beta chain in context. Antigen: not known. With a J-beta primer mix and a sample-barcoded 5' primer, a second PCR ran about 7 to 12 cycles. TCRdb processed the 5' RACE reads anew with MiXCR; each CDR3 protein has one entry. This sample carries over 950,000 distinct CDR3 sequences, roughly two fifths of them seen once, and the ten largest clones take 10% to 15%. The sample comes from a study of blood T cells in healthy people across ages. Study-level findings and limits: CMV status of donors was unknown, possibly confounding expanded clonotype changes. Older individuals had lower TCR beta diversity per million T cells (the decline was roughly linear).

The CDR3 has 11 residues. V gave up 2 bases and J gave up 7 bases, with 5 bases separating them. Germline-derived CDR1 and CDR2 are MNHEY and SVGAGI. The V call is TRBV6-5, the J call TRBJ1-2; D not certain. Sequenced sample: blood. The origin of this receptor is a man between 18 and 35 years old in good health. The CDR3 DNA follows: TGTGCCAGCAGTTACCCCGGTGGCTACACCTTC. Protein product: CASSYPGGYTF.